The 27 T cell receptor beta chains listed next were all sequenced from one sample in a study of blood T cell repertoires in COVID-19. Sequencing was performed with immunoSEQ multiplex PCR; in TCRdb, only in-frame clones are kept and a portion is missing. The sample contains 390,000 or so clones, more than 75% of which appear only once. Sequenced input: peripheral blood. The receptors were gathered from a woman in her 30s with COVID-19, enrolled during active disease.

V gene TRBV7-9 combines with J gene TRBJ2-1, with TRBD2 matching over 13 bases. The V segment lost 5 bases and the J segment 8 bases; nucleotides outside the gene matches: 12. The germline V gene encodes CDR1 SEHNR and CDR2 FQNEAQ (reference sequence). This CDR3 has 17 amino acids. In DNA form, the CDR3 reads TGTGCCAGCAGCCCGGGACTAGCGGGACTTTCGATGGATGAGCAGTTCTTC. Its translation: CASSPGLAGLSMDEQFF.

This clone has more than one count but fewer than ten. The V and J genes are TRBV9 and TRBJ1-1; D gene ambiguous. Deletions cut 3 bases from V and 1 base from J, with 13 bases between. This CDR3 is 15 amino acids long. CDR1 SGDLS and CDR2 YYNGEE come from the germline V gene. CDR3: CASSGGPAANTEAFF. In DNA, the CDR3 is TGTGCCAGCAGCGGAGGGCCCGCCGCGAACACTGAAGCTTTCTTT. Looking up the rest from reference TRBV9 and TRBJ1-1 gives the full variable domain: DSGVTQTPKHLITATGQRVTLRCSPRSGDLSVYWYQQSLDQGLQFLIQYYNGEERAKGNILERFSAQQFPDLHSELNLSSLELGDSALYFCASSGGPAANTEAFFGQGTRLTVV.

V and J are TRBV5-4 and TRBJ2-7; D uncertain. Germline V gene sequence: CDR1 SGHNT, CDR2 YYREEE (reference sequence). Trimming shortened V by 2 bases and J by 6 bases, and 18 bases separated the two germline ends. The length of the CDR3 is 15 residues. The CDR3 DNA sequence: TGTGCCAGCAGCTTAGGTCAGGTTAAACTCGGCGAGCAGTACTTC. Its protein is CASSLGQVKLGEQYF.

This clone occurred once. Other DNA sequences from this sample encode an identical CDR3 as well. The chain recombines TRBV5-1 with TRBJ2-4, with TRBD1 matching 9 bases. CDR3 length: 15 residues. Germline assignment: CDR1 SGHRS and CDR2 YFSETQ. Trimming cost V 4 bases and J 4 bases; bases outside gene matches: 6. This CDR3 is CASSLEGTGKNIQYF. As DNA, the CDR3 is TGCGCCAGCAGCCTGGAAGGGACAGGGAAAAACATTCAGTACTTC.

The J gene is TRBJ1-3, the V gene TRBV7-3, with D unclear. The CDR3 is 14 residues long. The V gene's germline CDR1 is SGHTA and CDR2 FQGTGA. V was shortened by 2 bases and J by 4 bases, with 9 bases between the two germline ends. Written as DNA, the CDR3 is TGTGCCAGCAGCTTAGACCGAGGAGGAAACACCATATATTTT. It encodes CASSLDRGGNTIYF. Full variable domain (missing parts from reference TRBV7-3 and TRBJ1-3): GAGVSQTPSNKVTEKGKYVELRCDPISGHTALYWYRQSLGQGPEFLIYFQGTGAADDSGLPNDRFFAVRPEGSVSTLKIQRTERGDSAVYLCASSLDRGGNTIYFGEGSWLTVV.

The chain is built from TRBV6-5 and TRBJ2-5; 8 bases fit TRBD2. Per germline, CDR1 MNHEY and CDR2 SVGAGI. The V segment lost 5 bases and the J segment 2 bases; nucleotides outside the gene matches: 4. This CDR3 has 14 amino acids. The CDR3 spells CASSTGGEQETQYF. The CDR3, as DNA: TGTGCCAGCAGTACCGGGGGGGAACAAGAGACCCAGTACTTC.

The chain joins TRBV21-1 to TRBJ2-1; the table's D call TRBD2 went unverified against the DNA. TRBV21-1 is given as a pseudogene. The CDR3 runs to 17 residues. DNA for the CDR3: TGTGCCAGCAGAAGGTTTTGTCTAGCGGACTCCTACAATGAGCAGTTCTTC. Its translation: CASRRFCLADSYNEQFF.

This clone has just a few counts. The chain uses TRBV6-5 and TRBJ2-7; TRBD2 aligns across 11 bases. Germline CDR1 MNHEY, CDR2 SVGAGI. V dropped 4 bases and J dropped 5; count of bases not matched to a gene: 10. CDR3 size: 16 residues. CDR3 nucleotide sequence: TGTGCCAGCAGTTCCATTACTAGCGGGAGAGGTAACGAGCAGTACTTC. This codes for CASSSITSGRGNEQYF.

The chain employs TRBV6-5 and TRBJ2-2; TRBD1 is a possible D gene (6 bases). In germline, CDR1 is MNHEY, CDR2 SVGAGI. The CDR3 is 14 amino acids. Trimming removed 6 bases from V and 3 bases from J, with 11 bases in between. The CDR3 coding sequence is TGTGCCAGCAGCTTACAGGGATACACCGGGGAGCTGTTTTTT. Translated: CASSLQGYTGELFF.

This chain connects TRBV2 to TRBJ2-7; D possibly corresponds to TRBD1 (6 bases). CDR3 length equals 13 residues. Germline CDR1 is SNHLY and CDR2 is FYNNEI. V was cut by 9 bases and J by 7 bases, with 19 bases left in between. CDR3: CASEQGIRLEQYF. As DNA, the CDR3 is TGTGCCAGTGAACAGGGAATTCGGCTTGAGCAGTACTTC.

This chain links TRBV5-1 with TRBJ2-5, with 10 nucleotides matching TRBD2. The V gene end was trimmed by 3 bases and the J gene end by 7 bases; junction bases not matched to a gene: 6. This CDR3 comprises 14 residues. Germline CDR1 is SGHRS and CDR2 is YFSETQ. CDR3 region: CASSWSSGSGTQYF. CDR3 DNA: TGCGCCAGCAGCTGGTCTAGCGGGAGCGGGACCCAGTACTTC. The whole variable domain, filled in from reference TRBV5-1 and TRBJ2-5, reads KAGVTQTPRYLIKTRGQQVTLSCSPISGHRSVSWYQQTPGQGLQFLFEYFSETQRNKGNFPGRFSGRQFSNSRSEMNVSTLELGDSALYLCASSWSSGSGTQYFGPGTRLLVL.

The count of this clone is one. This chain joins TRBV5-1 and TRBJ2-6; D not certain. The CDR3 consists of 14 residues. Germline assignment: CDR1 SGHRS and CDR2 YFSETQ. V was pared by 5 bases and J by 0 bases, with 6 bases between. CDR3 in amino acids: CASRTGSGANVLTF. The CDR3 region has the DNA TGCGCCAGCAGGACGGGCTCTGGGGCCAACGTCCTGACTTTC.

A single count supports this clone. Relative to the germline gene, one junction end is altered; a read error may explain this. The rearrangement joins TRBV30 to TRBJ2-6; 10 bases align to TRBD1. Germline lookup yields CDR1 GTSNPN and CDR2 SVGIG (reference sequence). The CDR3 has 19 residues. Written as DNA, the CDR3 is TGTGCCTGGAGCCAAACACCGGGACAGGGGTCCCCTGGGACCAACGTCCTGACTTTC. Its translation is CAWSQTPGQGSPGTNVLTF. Full variable domain (outside the CDR3, taken from reference TRBV30 and TRBJ2-6): SQTIHQWPATLVQPVGSPLSLECTVEGTSNPNLYWYRQAAGRGLQLLFYSVGIGQISSEVPQNLSASRPQDRQFILSSKKLLLSDSGFYLCAWSQTPGQGSPGTNVLTFGAGSRLTVL.

This rearrangement joins TRBV18 to TRBJ2-3; 7 bases line up with TRBD1. V was pared by 4 bases and J by 6 bases, with 4 bases of the junction left unmatched. The CDR3 runs to 13 residues. In germline, CDR1 is KGHSH, CDR2 LQKENI. CDR3 bases: TGTGCCAGCTCACAGGGGGCGCGGGATACGCAGTATTTT. It specifies CASSQGARDTQYF.

This sequence joins TRBV7-9 and TRBJ2-5; 9 bases fit TRBD1. CDR1 SEHNR and CDR2 FQNEAQ come from the germline V gene (reference sequence). Trimming removed 5 bases from V and 2 bases from J; junction bases left unmatched: 3. The CDR3 length is 14 residues. The CDR3 sequence: CASSGQGRQETQYF. The CDR3 coding sequence is TGTGCCAGCAGCGGACAGGGGCGGCAAGAGACCCAGTACTTC.

The rearrangement links TRBV19 to TRBJ2-5; possible D gene TRBD1, 6 bases. This CDR3 is built from 17 residues. Trimming took 4 bases from V and 0 from J, leaving 18 bases between them. Germline CDR1 and CDR2: LNHDA and SQIVND (reference sequence). CDR3 bases: TGTGCCAGTAGTAGTATCGGCAGGGGACGGTACCAAGAGACCCAGTACTTC. Translating gives CASSSIGRGRYQETQYF.

The CDR3 DNA follows: TGTGCCAGCAGTGAAGCTCGGACAGGGAATGAAAAACTGTTTTTT. This codes for CASSEARTGNEKLFF. The V gene is TRBV2, the J gene TRBJ1-4; 8 bases align to TRBD1. J lost 5 bases, V lost 0 bases, and 2 bases had no gene match. The CDR3 runs 15 residues. Germline values: CDR1 SNHLY, CDR2 FYNNEI. The full variable domain, its missing parts supplied by reference TRBV2 and TRBJ1-4, is EPEVTQTPSHQVTQMGQEVILRCVPISNHLYFYWYRQILGQKVEFLVSFYNNEISEKSEIFDDQFSVERPDGSNFTLKIRSTKLEDSAMYFCASSEARTGNEKLFFGSGTQLSVL.

In this sample, this clone turned up a few times. The chain employs TRBV19 and TRBJ2-1; unclear D gene. The V end was cut by 0 bases, the J end by 10 bases, with 16 bases between. The CDR3 length is 15 residues. Germline CDR1 is LNHDA and CDR2 is SQIVND (reference sequence). The CDR3 DNA reads as TGTGCCAGTAGTATAGATCTGAGCTTGAGAAGAGAGCAGTTCTTC. This encodes CASSIDLSLRREQFF.

The table lists this clone with a count of one. V and J are TRBV19 and TRBJ2-7, with 7 nucleotides matching TRBD1. The CDR3 totals 14 residues. Germline loops: CDR1 LNHDA, CDR2 SQIVND (reference sequence). J lost 2 bases, V lost 1 base, and 2 bases had no gene match. CDR3 sequence (DNA): TGTGCCAGTAGTATAGGGACAGGAACCTACGAGCAGTACTTC. As protein: CASSIGTGTYEQYF.

The V gene is TRBV6-2 or TRBV6-3, the J gene TRBJ2-7; weak D call: TRBD1 (6 bases). Germline values: CDR1 MNHEY, CDR2 SVGEGT. This CDR3 has 14 residues. Trimming stripped 2 bases from V and 5 bases from J, with 13 bases between. CDR3 in DNA: TGTGCCAGCAGTTACCGACAGGTTATTCACGAGCAGTACTTC. Amino acids: CASSYRQVIHEQYF.

This clone was seen only a few times. This chain links TRBV4-2 with TRBJ2-7; weak D call: TRBD2 (7 bases). The CDR3 loop spans 16 amino acids. Germline loops: CDR1 LGHNA, CDR2 YNFKEQ. The V end was cut by 4 bases, the J end by 2 bases, with 18 bases between. The CDR3 nucleotides read TGTGCCAGCAGCCCACTAACGGGGGGCAATACCTACGAGCAGTACTTC. This translates into CASSPLTGGNTYEQYF.

The chain recombines TRBV21-1 with TRBJ2-6; the table's D call, TRBD2, was not checked against the DNA. TRBV21-1 is a pseudogene locus. This CDR3 is built from 9 residues. The CDR3 loop is CASSRDLTF. CDR3 coding DNA: TGTGCCAGCAGCCGGGACCTGACTTTC.

J is TRBJ2-1 and V is TRBV30, with TRBD2 matching 15 bases. This CDR3 region has 17 residues. Unmatched junction bases numbered 11, after V lost 3 bases and J lost 8 bases. Germline loops: CDR1 GTSNPN, CDR2 SVGIG (reference sequence). CDR3 sequence: CAWSRPRTSGRAHEQFF. CDR3 nucleotides: TGTGCCTGGAGCCGACCTAGGACTAGCGGGAGGGCCCATGAGCAGTTCTTC.

The CDR3 loop reads CASSLRTGALEQYF. The CDR3 bases are TGTGCCAGCAGTTTAAGGACAGGGGCTCTGGAGCAGTACTTC. The chain carries TRBV28 and TRBJ2-7; 9 bases are a match to TRBD1. Trimming took 2 bases from V and 7 from J; bases not matched to a gene: 6. The CDR3 sequence is 14 residues long. Looked up from germline, CDR1 is MDHEN and CDR2 is SYDVKM.

This sequence joins TRBV7-6 and TRBJ2-1; 13 bases fit TRBD2. This CDR3 is 16 amino acids long. Germline CDR1 reads SGHVS; CDR2 reads FNYEAQ. The trim removed 5 bases at V and 9 bases at J, leaving 10 bases unmatched. The CDR3 sequence is CASSIGLAGEFGEQFF. In DNA, the CDR3 is TGTGCCAGCAGCATTGGACTAGCGGGAGAGTTCGGTGAGCAGTTCTTC.

The V call is TRBV6-2 or TRBV6-3, the J call TRBJ2-3; TRBD2 agrees at 10 bases. The V gene's germline CDR1 is MNHEY and CDR2 SVGEGT. V shed 4 bases and J 2 bases; nucleotides not matched to a gene: 3. This CDR3 has 15 residues. As DNA, the CDR3 is TGTGCCAGCAGTTTAAGCGGGAGGGACACAGATACGCAGTATTTT. Translation gives CASSLSGRDTDTQYF.

The gene calls are TRBV9 and TRBJ2-1; 10 bases are a match to TRBD2. Germline assignment: CDR1 SGDLS and CDR2 YYNGEE. With 0 bases clipped from V and 9 bases from J, the junction kept 9 bases outside the gene matches. CDR3 length: 16 residues. The CDR3 reads CASSVGPSGSRIEQFF. CDR3 sequence (DNA): TGTGCCAGCAGCGTAGGGCCTAGCGGGAGTAGGATTGAGCAGTTCTTC.